The 28 T cell receptor beta chains given below trace back to one sample, sequenced in a study of T cell repertoires in cytomegalovirus infection (dated by TCRdb to the late 2010s). TCRdb records Illumina HiSeq 1500 as the sequencer. TCRdb handled the public reads itself, with Q25 trimming in fastp and clone calling in MiXCR, and kept productive beta chains. Every distinct CDR3 protein forms one entry, paired with its most common genes and DNA. For this sample the table gives under 250,000 distinct CDR3 sequences, of which about 5.9% were detected only once. Under 7.5% of the sample belongs to the ten largest clones. The sequencing input was PBMCs. The source of these receptors is a human donor in good health (CMV status not recorded). Some clones in this sample may be carry-over from other donors' samples.

This clonotype has a count of ten or more. CDR3 DNA sequence: TGTGCCAGCAGCTTAGGTTTGACGCTTTCCTACGAGCAGTACTTC. This codes for CASSLGLTLSYEQYF. V and J are TRBV7-2 and TRBJ2-7; the D is unclear. The CDR3 has 15 residues. The germline V gene has CDR1 SGHTA and CDR2 FQGNSA. V lost 1 base to trimming and J lost 1 base, with 11 bases between them. The full variable domain, in which reference TRBV7-2 and TRBJ2-7 provide the parts outside the CDR3, is GAGVSQSPSNKVTEKGKDVELRCDPISGHTALYWYRQSLGQGLEFLIYFQGNSAPDKSGLPSDRFSAERTGGSVSTLTIQRTQQEDSAVYLCASSLGLTLSYEQYFGPGTRLTVT.

Comment on this clonotype: A much larger clone lies one base from this, so it may be a read error. The chain uses TRBV20-1 and TRBJ2-7; D is undetermined. Trimming took off 1 base at V and 0 bases at J, with 10 bases between the two ends. The germline V gene has CDR1 DFQATT and CDR2 SNEGSKA (reference sequence). This CDR3 is built from 14 residues. CDR3 protein: CSARARYSSYEQYF. The CDR3 bases are TGCAGTGCTAGAGCCCGGTACAGCTCCTACGAGCAGTACTTC.

Worth noting for this clonotype: This sequence may be a read error, since a much larger clone differs from it by one base. The chain uses TRBV4-3 and TRBJ2-5; D call uncertain. V lost 0 bases, J lost 4 bases, and 9 bases lay in between. The CDR3 spans 14 residues. The germline V gene has CDR1 LGHNA and CDR2 YSLEER. The DNA of the CDR3 is TGCGCCAGCAGCCAAGAGCCGGTAGTAGAGACCCAGTACTTC. Its protein product is CASSQEPVVETQYF.

The table lists this clonotype with many counts. This rearrangement joins TRBV6-5 to TRBJ2-7; D ambiguous. Trimming took off 5 bases at V and 9 bases at J, with 23 bases between the two ends. The length of the CDR3 is 15 residues. Germline V CDR1 and CDR2: MNHEY, SVGAGI. The CDR3 reads CASSDRHLKISWQYF. The CDR3 DNA sequence: TGTGCCAGCAGTGACCGACACCTTAAAATTTCTTGGCAGTACTTC.

The table lists this clonotype with many counts. The rearrangement uses TRBV28 and TRBJ2-2, with D uncertain. There are 13 residues in the CDR3. Germline V gene sequence: CDR1 MDHEN, CDR2 SYDVKM. The V end lost 5 bases, the J end lost 5 bases, and 9 bases lay between the germline ends. This CDR3 reads CASSLLQTGELFF. DNA for the CDR3: TGTGCCAGCAGTCTCCTCCAGACCGGGGAGCTGTTTTTT. Combining the CDR3 with reference TRBV28 and TRBJ2-2 gives the whole variable domain DVKVTQSSRYLVKRTGEKVFLECVQDMDHENMFWYRQDPGLGLRLIYFSYDVKMKEKGDIPEGYSVSREKKERFSLILESASTNQTSMYLCASSLLQTGELFFGEGSRLTVL.

This clonotype was recorded a few times. The chain employs TRBV12-3 or TRBV12-4 and TRBJ1-1; 8 positions agree with TRBD1. V trimming: 2 bases; J trimming: 4 bases; junction bases outside the gene matches: 6. CDR3 length: 15 amino acids. CDR3 in amino acids: CASSLSGTGGTEAFF. CDR3 sequence (DNA): TGTGCCAGCAGTTTAAGCGGAACAGGGGGCACTGAAGCTTTCTTT.

This clonotype was counted ten times or more. The chain employs TRBV7-9 and TRBJ1-4, with TRBD1 matching over 8 bases. The CDR3 spans 13 residues. In germline, CDR1 is SEHNR, CDR2 FQNEAQ (reference sequence). The trim removed 7 bases at V and 7 bases at J, leaving 5 bases unmatched. CDR3 DNA: TGTGCCAGCACCAGACAGGGGCCTGAAAAACTGTTTTTT. Protein: CASTRQGPEKLFF.

V gene TRBV20-1 combines with J gene TRBJ2-5, with 12 bases fitting TRBD2. J gave up 5 bases and V 5 bases, and 9 bases lay outside the gene matches. Per germline, CDR1 DFQATT and CDR2 SNEGSKA (reference sequence). The CDR3 totals 15 residues. CDR3 region: CSAHLAGGPWETQYF. The CDR3 DNA follows: TGCAGTGCTCATCTAGCGGGGGGGCCGTGGGAGACCCAGTACTTC.

This clonotype was seen at least ten times. The gene calls are TRBV7-2 and TRBJ2-6, with 7 nucleotides matching TRBD1. Looked up from germline, CDR1 is SGHTA and CDR2 is FQGNSA. The CDR3 sequence is 16 residues long. V was clipped by 4 bases and J by 3 bases; unmatched bases: 6. CDR3 DNA: TGTGCCAGCAGCTCCTACAGGGGAAGTGGGGCCAACGTCCTGACTTTC. It encodes CASSSYRGSGANVLTF. The whole variable domain, remainder taken from reference TRBV7-2 and TRBJ2-6, is GAGVSQSPSNKVTEKGKDVELRCDPISGHTALYWYRQSLGQGLEFLIYFQGNSAPDKSGLPSDRFSAERTGGSVSTLTIQRTQQEDSAVYLCASSSYRGSGANVLTFGAGSRLTVL.

The table lists this clonotype with many counts. This sequence joins TRBV6-2 or TRBV6-3 and TRBJ2-7, with D perhaps matching TRBD2 (6 bases). Germline assignment: CDR1 MNHEY and CDR2 SVGEGT. The CDR3 runs 14 residues. V was trimmed by 8 bases and J by 5 bases, leaving 19 bases between them. CDR3 DNA sequence: TGTGCCAGCGTGATAGGTGGAGGGGCTCACGAGCAGTACTTC. Its translation: CASVIGGGAHEQYF.

This clonotype has ten or more counts. The chain uses TRBV12-3 or TRBV12-4 and TRBJ2-3; 9 bases line up with TRBD2. V dropped 7 bases and J dropped 4; count of bases not matched to a gene: 15. The CDR3 is 17 residues long. CDR3 nucleotides: TGTGCCAGCATTCCACCCGGGACTAGCTTTGGGTCAGATACGCAGTATTTT. It translates to CASIPPGTSFGSDTQYF.

This clonotype has ten or more counts. This chain uses TRBV6-2 or TRBV6-3 with TRBJ1-5; possibly TRBD1 for D (5 bases). The germline V gene encodes CDR1 MNHEY and CDR2 SVGEGT. The germline V and J ends were trimmed by 6 bases and 4 bases, with 19 bases remaining between them. The CDR3 is 16 amino acids. CDR3 DNA sequence: TGTGCCAGCAGCTATCCCTGGACGGGGGTAAATCAGCCCCAGCATTTT. Translated: CASSYPWTGVNQPQHF.

J is TRBJ1-2 and V is TRBV5-6; no reliable D call. The CDR3 extends over 14 amino acids. Germline CDR1 SGHDT, CDR2 YYEEEE. Deletions cut 1 base from V and 8 bases from J, with 15 bases between. The CDR3 nucleotides read TGTGCCAGCAGCTTGCGGGCAAATAACGGGGGCTACACCTTC. Encoded protein: CASSLRANNGGYTF.

This clonotype was detected many times. The V and J genes are TRBV11-2 and TRBJ2-1, with D tentatively TRBD2 (7 bases). This CDR3 contains 17 residues. V lost 2 bases and J 3 bases, leaving 17 bases between the germline ends. The germline CDR1 and CDR2 sequences are SGHAT and FQNNGV. DNA for the CDR3: TGTGCCAGCAGCTTAAGGGGGTCAACGGGGGGCTACAATGAGCAGTTCTTC. Protein product: CASSLRGSTGGYNEQFF.

This clonotype was counted many times. J is TRBJ1-2 and V is TRBV29-1; D may be TRBD1 (6 bases). The CDR3 loop spans 12 amino acids. Per the germline V gene, CDR1 is SQVTM and CDR2 is ANQGSEA. Deletions cut 6 bases from V and 5 bases from J, with 13 bases between. CDR3 DNA sequence: TGCAGCGTCCATTTGGACAGTTATGGCTACACCTTC. It yields the protein CSVHLDSYGYTF.

The rearrangement joins TRBV20-1 to TRBJ1-5; D ambiguous. The CDR3 runs to 14 residues. Germline CDR1 DFQATT, CDR2 SNEGSKA (reference sequence). Trimming shortened V by 5 bases and J by 4 bases, and 15 bases separated the two germline ends. This CDR3 is CSAPHARGNQPQHF. The CDR3 DNA reads as TGCAGTGCTCCTCATGCCCGAGGGAATCAGCCCCAGCATTTT.

This clonotype was detected ten times or more. The rearrangement links TRBV5-4 to TRBJ2-3, with 7 bases that match TRBD1. Germline-derived CDR1 and CDR2 are SGHNT and YYREEE (reference sequence). The V and J ends lost 4 bases and 4 bases, in that order; junction bases with no gene match: 9. The CDR3 totals 15 residues. CDR3 coding DNA: TGTGCCAGCAGCCGACCGGGAACAGGGGCAGATACGCAGTATTTT. This codes for CASSRPGTGADTQYF.

This clonotype was recorded many times. The chain carries TRBV19 and TRBJ1-1, with 10 bases lining up with TRBD1. Germline assignment: CDR1 LNHDA and CDR2 SQIVND (reference sequence). This CDR3 region has 16 residues. Trimming took 7 bases from V and 4 from J; bases not matched to a gene: 12. CDR3: CASTRTGGLSGTEAFF. The CDR3 bases are TGTGCCAGTACCCGGACAGGGGGTTTATCGGGCACTGAAGCTTTCTTT.

This clonotype was detected many times. The chain combines TRBV19 with TRBJ1-1; 8 bases match TRBD1. The CDR3 extends over 14 amino acids. Germline CDR1 reads LNHDA; CDR2 reads SQIVND (reference sequence). The junction had 6 bases not matched to a gene; V was cut back by 6 bases and J by 3 bases. The CDR3 reads CASRTQGADTEAFF. The CDR3 nucleotides are TGTGCCAGTAGAACGCAGGGGGCGGACACTGAAGCTTTCTTT.

This clonotype was recorded at least ten times. This rearrangement joins TRBV7-2 to TRBJ1-1; TRBD1 might be the D (5 bases). V was cut by 3 bases and J by 6 bases, with 11 bases left in between. CDR1 is SGHTA, CDR2 FQGNSA, per germline. CDR3 length: 13 amino acids. In DNA, the CDR3 is TGTGCCAGCAGCTTCAGGGAGATCCCTGAAGCTTTCTTT. This gives the protein CASSFREIPEAFF.

This clonotype appeared many times. The V and J genes are TRBV19 and TRBJ1-1, with D maybe TRBD1 (6 bases). V was trimmed by 5 bases and J by 3 bases, leaving 10 bases between them. Germline loops: CDR1 LNHDA, CDR2 SQIVND (reference sequence). CDR3 length: 13 residues. The CDR3 region is CASSLYRDTEAFF. The CDR3 DNA reads TGTGCCAGTAGTTTATACAGGGACACTGAAGCTTTCTTT.

Many counts were recorded for this clonotype. This chain joins TRBV9 and TRBJ2-3; D is ambiguous. This CDR3 region has 13 residues. V gave up 6 bases and J gave up 2 bases, with 10 bases separating them. Germline CDR1 is SGDLS and CDR2 is YYNGEE. CDR3 sequence reads: CASTQELTDTQYF. In DNA, the CDR3 is TGTGCCAGCACCCAAGAACTCACAGATACGCAGTATTTT.

In DNA, the CDR3 is TGTGCCACTTCGACAGGGGACACCGGGGAGCTGTTTTTT. Protein product: CATSTGDTGELFF. This chain uses TRBV27 with TRBJ2-2; 8 positions agree with TRBD1. Germline CDR1 reads MNHEY; CDR2 reads SMNVEV (reference sequence). This CDR3 has 13 amino acids. V trimming: 10 bases; J trimming: 3 bases; junction bases outside the gene matches: 4.

This clonotype was picked up many times. The chain's CDR3 is CASSQDKRGGDTEAFF. DNA for the CDR3: TGCGCCAGCAGCCAAGATAAAAGGGGCGGTGACACTGAAGCTTTCTTT. The chain joins TRBV4-1 to TRBJ1-1, with D possibly TRBD1 on 5 matching bases. The germline V gene encodes CDR1 MGHRA and CDR2 YSYEKL. The ends were cut back, 0 bases at V and 3 bases at J, with 14 bases in the middle. The CDR3 contains 16 residues.

The chain joins TRBV5-4 to TRBJ2-3; D is unclear. Germline CDR1 reads SGHNT; CDR2 reads YYREEE (reference sequence). This CDR3 has 15 residues. Deletions cut 4 bases from V and 1 base from J, with 13 bases between. The CDR3: CASSPDPRGTDTQYF. As DNA, the CDR3 is TGTGCCAGCAGCCCGGACCCCCGAGGCACAGATACGCAGTATTTT.

This clonotype was seen many times. V and J are TRBV6-6 and TRBJ2-6, with 7 bases matching TRBD1. Germline values: CDR1 MNHNY, CDR2 SVGAGI (reference sequence). The V gene end was trimmed by 4 bases and the J gene end by 0 bases; junction bases not matched to a gene: 9. The CDR3 length is 18 residues. DNA for the CDR3: TGTGCCAGCAGTTTCTCTGGTTCAGGGGGCTCTGGGGCCAACGTCCTGACTTTC. Its translation: CASSFSGSGGSGANVLTF.

This clonotype was observed many times. The chain links TRBV4-3 to TRBJ1-2; D possibly corresponds to TRBD1 (6 bases). Trimming stripped 4 bases from V and 8 bases from J, with 17 bases between. The CDR3 covers 14 residues. The germline V gene encodes CDR1 LGHNA and CDR2 YSLEER. The CDR3 loop reads CASSRSLQGQGYTF. Written as DNA, the CDR3 is TGCGCCAGCAGCCGATCATTACAGGGTCAAGGCTACACCTTC.

The chain links TRBV14 to TRBJ1-6; possible D gene TRBD1, 6 bases. V lost 2 bases and J 2 bases, leaving 10 bases between the germline ends. The CDR3 extends over 16 amino acids. Germline-derived CDR1 and CDR2 are SGHDN and FVKESK. In nucleotides, the CDR3 is TGTGCCAGCAGCCAAATACAGGGTACCTATAATTCACCCCTCCACTTT. This sequence encodes CASSQIQGTYNSPLHF.